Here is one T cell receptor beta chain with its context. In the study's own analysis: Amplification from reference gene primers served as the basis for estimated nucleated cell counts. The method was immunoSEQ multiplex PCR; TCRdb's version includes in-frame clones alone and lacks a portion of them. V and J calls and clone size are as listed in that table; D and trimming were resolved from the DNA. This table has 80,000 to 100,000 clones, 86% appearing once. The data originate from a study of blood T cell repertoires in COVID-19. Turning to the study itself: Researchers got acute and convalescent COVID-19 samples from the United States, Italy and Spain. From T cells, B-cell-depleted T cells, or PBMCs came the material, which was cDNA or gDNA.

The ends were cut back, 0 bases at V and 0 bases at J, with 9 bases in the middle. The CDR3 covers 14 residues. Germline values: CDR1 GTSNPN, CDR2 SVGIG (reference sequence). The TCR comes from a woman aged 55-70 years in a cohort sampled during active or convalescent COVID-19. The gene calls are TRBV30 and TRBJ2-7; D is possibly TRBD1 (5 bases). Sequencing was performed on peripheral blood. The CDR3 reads CAWSVGGASYEQYF. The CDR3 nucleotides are TGTGCCTGGAGTGTAGGTGGGGCCTCCTACGAGCAGTACTTC. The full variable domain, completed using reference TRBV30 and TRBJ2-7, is SQTIHQWPATLVQPVGSPLSLECTVEGTSNPNLYWYRQAAGRGLQLLFYSVGIGQISSEVPQNLSASRPQDRQFILSSKKLLLSDSGFYLCAWSVGGASYEQYFGPGTRLTVT.